A selection of T cell receptor beta chains follows, all from one sample in a study of blood T cell repertoires in COVID-19. Here immunoSEQ multiplex PCR was the method, and the copy in TCRdb shows in-frame clones only, minus some. The sample comprises fewer than 350,000 clones, 85% of which are singletons, and 2% to 3% rests with the top ten. Sample: PBMCs or T cells enriched from blood (not recorded which). The receptors stem from a woman in her forties or fifties who had recovered from COVID-19. CDR3s include the opening cysteine and the closing phenylalanine or tryptophan. A D gene is named only where the DNA matches it firmly. The size entry is marked missing in some rows and otherwise reads once, few, many or a size class.

d_call | j_call | v_call | clone_size | cdr3_aa | cdr3_nt
TRBD1 | TRBJ1-1 | TRBV5-5 | - | CASSLNFRVGTGEGNTEAFF | TGTGCCAGCAGCTTGAACTTTCGGGTCGGGACAGGAGAGGGGAACACTGAAGCTTTCTTT
TRBD1 | TRBJ2-5 | TRBV19 | - | CASSPGTAPGTQYF | TGTGCCAGTAGTCCAGGGACAGCGCCGGGGACCCAGTACTTC
TRBD1 | TRBJ2-7 | TRBV6-5 | - | CASSLPGTGTEQYF | TGTGCCAGCAGTCTCCCCGGGACAGGGACCGAGCAGTACTTC
TRBD2 | TRBJ2-2 | TRBV18 | - | CASSPQLSTSGSTGELFF | TGTGCCAGCTCACCGCAGCTTTCCACTAGCGGGAGCACCGGGGAGCTGTTTTTT
TRBD1 | TRBJ2-1 | TRBV7-8 | - | CASSPRPGQGYNEQFF | TGTGCCAGCAGCCCGAGACCGGGACAGGGGTACAATGAGCAGTTCTTC
- | TRBJ2-1 | TRBV10-1 | - | CASSLGGHRNEQFF | TGCGCCAGCAGTCTGGGGGGGCATAGGAATGAGCAGTTCTTC
- | TRBJ1-1 | TRBV2 | - | CASSVEGSTEAFF | TGTGCCAGCAGTGTGGAGGGGAGCACTGAAGCTTTCTTT
- | TRBJ2-1 | TRBV2 | - | CASSGHGGGEQFF | TGTGCCAGCAGTGGACATGGAGGAGGTGAGCAGTTCTTC
- | TRBJ2-2 | TRBV7-8 | - | CASSPRMREGLFF | TGTGCCAGCAGCCCCCGAATGAGGGAAGGTCTGTTTTTT
TRBD1 | TRBJ2-7 | TRBV11-2 | - | CASSFFPGTGGYEQYF | TGTGCCAGCAGCTTCTTCCCCGGGACAGGAGGCTACGAGCAGTACTTC
TRBD1 | TRBJ1-4 | TRBV6-5 | - | CASSTGTGGGEKLFF | TGTGCCAGCAGTACCGGGACAGGGGGCGGCGAAAAACTGTTTTTT
- | TRBJ1-1 | TRBV7-8 | - | CASSFGENTEAFF | TGTGCCAGCAGCTTTGGAGAGAACACTGAAGCTTTCTTT
TRBD1 | TRBJ1-3 | TRBV18 | - | CASSPQGVSGNTIYF | TGTGCCAGCTCACCGCAGGGGGTCTCTGGAAACACCATATATTTT
TRBD1 | TRBJ1-5 | TRBV7-9 | - | CASSASGTGQNQPQHF | TGTGCCAGCAGCGCCTCCGGGACAGGGCAAAATCAGCCCCAGCATTTT
TRBD1 | TRBJ1-6 | TRBV19 | - | CASSFTGGEVASPLHF | TGTGCCAGTAGTTTCACAGGGGGCGAGGTAGCTTCACCCCTCCACTTT
- | TRBJ2-7 | TRBV29-1 | - | CSVERGVGEQYF | TGCAGCGTTGAAAGGGGCGTGGGGGAGCAGTACTTC
- | TRBJ2-1 | TRBV24-1 | - | CATSDPTSPNAGQFF | TGTGCCACCAGTGACCCCACTAGTCCGAACGCGGGGCAGTTCTTC
TRBD1 | TRBJ1-1 | TRBV24-1 | - | CATADRDTEAFF | TGTGCCACAGCGGACAGGGACACTGAAGCTTTCTTT
- | TRBJ1-1 | TRBV7-2 | - | CATEVGMNTEAFF | TGTGCCACAGAGGTCGGAATGAACACTGAAGCTTTCTTT
TRBD1 | TRBJ2-2 | TRBV18 | - | CASSPRDRRVPGELFF | TGTGCCAGCTCACCTCGGGACAGGAGGGTCCCCGGGGAGCTGTTTTTT
- | TRBJ2-3 | TRBV29-1 | - | CSVEDRLAVYF | TGCAGCGTTGAAGATCGCCTAGCCGTTTATTTT
TRBD1 | TRBJ1-2 | TRBV9 | - | CASSVGQGDGYTF | TGTGCCAGCAGCGTAGGACAGGGGGATGGCTACACCTTC
- | TRBJ2-7 | TRBV30 | few | CAWDDNTRGYEQYF | TGTGCCTGGGACGACAATACAAGGGGCTACGAGCAGTACTTC
TRBD1 | TRBJ1-6 | TRBV9 | - | CASSPYRGPGSPLHF | TGTGCCAGCAGCCCTTACAGGGGGCCGGGTTCACCCCTCCACTTT
TRBD1 | TRBJ2-3 | TRBV27 | - | CASRDRGQSTDTQYF | TGTGCCAGCAGGGACAGGGGGCAAAGCACAGATACGCAGTATTTT
TRBD2 | TRBJ2-7 | TRBV6-2/TRBV6-3 | - | CASSRAGAAREQYF | TGTGCCAGCAGTAGAGCGGGAGCCGCGCGGGAGCAGTACTTC
- | TRBJ1-2 | TRBV7-2 | - | CASSQRTGERNYGYTF | TGTGCCAGCAGCCAGAGGACGGGGGAGAGGAACTATGGCTACACCTTC
- | TRBJ1-6 | TRBV7-2 | - | CASSLTGPLANSPLHF | TGTGCCAGCAGCTTGACAGGTCCCTTGGCCAATTCACCCCTCCACTTT
TRBD2 | TRBJ2-7 | TRBV2 | - | CASSEASLSSGGAHEQYF | TGTGCCAGCAGTGAAGCCAGCCTCTCTAGCGGGGGGGCTCACGAGCAGTACTTC
TRBD1 | TRBJ1-1 | TRBV5-1 | - | CASSFNRGNTEAFF | TGCGCCAGCAGCTTCAACAGGGGGAACACTGAAGCTTTCTTT
TRBD1 | TRBJ1-3 | TRBV7-2 | - | CASSRDRGGSTIYF | TGTGCCAGCAGCAGGGACAGGGGGGGAAGCACCATATATTTT
TRBD1 | TRBJ2-3 | TRBV5-1 | - | CASSSTTGVRSDTQYF | TGCGCCAGCAGCTCCACGACAGGGGTTCGCTCAGATACGCAGTATTTT
TRBD1 | TRBJ2-2 | TRBV6-5 | - | CASSSGTGGAGELFF | TGTGCCAGCAGTTCCGGGACAGGGGGGGCCGGGGAGCTGTTTTTT
- | TRBJ2-1 | TRBV5-4 | - | CASSRGGSGLNEQFF | TGTGCCAGCAGCCGGGGAGGTTCGGGGCTCAATGAGCAGTTCTTC
TRBD1 | TRBJ1-3 | TRBV18 | - | CASSPPDRAGNTIYF | TGTGCCAGCTCACCTCCGGACAGGGCTGGAAACACCATATATTTT
TRBD2 | TRBJ2-3 | TRBV7-9 | - | CASDRLAGADTQYF | TGTGCCAGCGACCGACTAGCGGGAGCCGATACGCAGTATTTT
TRBD1 | TRBJ1-6 | TRBV4-2 | once | CASSQDSGGGLNNSPLHF | TGTGCCAGCAGCCAAGATAGTGGAGGGGGCCTAAATAATTCACCCCTCCACTTT
- | TRBJ1-6 | TRBV9 | once | CASSANRVANSPLHF | TGTGCCAGCAGCGCGAACAGGGTGGCAAATTCACCCCTCCACTTT
TRBD1 | TRBJ1-4 | TRBV4-1 | - | CASSQDSRGPTNEKLFF | TGCGCCAGCAGCCAAGATAGCAGGGGGCCTACTAATGAAAAACTGTTTTTT
- | TRBJ1-5 | TRBV12-3/TRBV12-4 | - | CASRGQAGQPQHF | TGTGCCAGCAGGGGGCAGGCAGGTCAGCCCCAGCATTTT
- | TRBJ2-2 | TRBV5-1 | - | CASSGRVTGELFF | TGCGCCAGCAGCGGCCGGGTTACCGGGGAGCTGTTTTTT
TRBD1 | TRBJ1-3 | TRBV6-5 | - | CASRSITGVGNTIYF | TGTGCCAGCAGGTCTATTACAGGGGTCGGAAACACCATATATTTT